The 21 T cell receptor beta chains below come from one sample, sequenced in a study of T cell responses to AZD1222 COVID-19 vaccine. Profiling relied on immunoSEQ multiplex PCR, and the TCRdb table lists in-frame clones only, not all of them. The table lists roughly 150,000 clones, 75% to 90% of them singletons. Sequenced material: peripheral blood, taken on day 0 of AZD1222 vaccination. The receptors derive from an adult in good health.

This chain links TRBV6-5 with TRBJ1-4; D possibly corresponds to TRBD1 (5 bases). This CDR3 region has 15 residues. Germline lookup yields CDR1 MNHEY and CDR2 SVGAGI. V was clipped by 6 bases and J by 7 bases, with 18 bases between them. CDR3: CASSRAGGSSEKLFF. CDR3 sequence (DNA): TGTGCCAGCAGCCGTGCGGGGGGAAGTAGTGAAAAACTGTTTTTT.

The gene calls are TRBV3-1 (or the pseudogene TRBV3-2) and TRBJ2-5; 8 nucleotides agree with TRBD2. V shed 3 bases, J shed 0 bases, and the junction held 3 bases outside the gene matches. The CDR3 loop spans 15 amino acids. CDR1 is LGHDT, CDR2 YNNKEL, per germline (reference sequence). CDR3: CASSHRLANQETQYF. The CDR3 DNA sequence: TGTGCCAGCAGCCACCGACTAGCGAACCAAGAGACCCAGTACTTC.

V usage is TRBV5-1 and J usage is TRBJ2-1; weak D call: TRBD2 (6 bases). This CDR3 spans 15 amino acids. V was cut by 0 bases and J by 9 bases, with 16 bases left in between. The germline gives CDR1 SGHRS, CDR2 YFSETQ. CDR3 sequence: CASSLDVTVGGEQFF. The DNA of the CDR3 is TGCGCCAGCAGCTTGGACGTAACAGTGGGGGGTGAGCAGTTCTTC.

This sequence joins TRBV10-2 and TRBJ2-5; the match to TRBD1 covers 7 bases. Germline V gene data show CDR1 as WSHSY and CDR2 as SAAADI. V was clipped by 7 bases and J by 1 base; unmatched bases: 6. The CDR3 is made up of 14 amino acids. CDR3 residues: CASMRTGPQETQYF. The CDR3 DNA reads as TGCGCCAGCATGCGGACAGGACCCCAAGAGACCCAGTACTTC.

The V and J genes are TRBV28 and TRBJ2-7; D is uncertain. From germline, CDR1 is MDHEN and CDR2 SYDVKM. The V and J ends lost 2 bases and 3 bases respectively, with 17 bases between them. The CDR3 spans 16 residues. Here the CDR3 DNA reads TGTGCCAGCAGTTTACAGTCACTTAGGCGAGACTACGAGCAGTACTTC. It encodes CASSLQSLRRDYEQYF.

V is TRBV6-5 and J is TRBJ2-7, with D perhaps TRBD1 (6 bases). The V end lost 0 bases, the J end lost 3 bases, and 6 bases lay between the germline ends. Germline V gene lookup returns CDR1 MNHEY and CDR2 SVGAGI. The CDR3 contains 13 residues. The CDR3 sequence is CASSYSTGYEQYV. Written as DNA, the CDR3 is TGTGCCAGCAGTTACTCGACAGGCTACGAGCAGTACGTC.

The chain links TRBV3-1 (or the pseudogene TRBV3-2) to TRBJ1-4; TRBD1 aligns across 7 bases. The V and J ends lost 1 base and 8 bases, in that order; junction bases with no gene match: 13. The CDR3 runs 17 residues. Germline V gene data show CDR1 as LGHDT and CDR2 as YNNKEL (reference sequence). CDR3 sequence: CASSQGPMKAGGEKLFF. The CDR3 DNA is TGTGCCAGCAGCCAAGGTCCCATGAAGGCAGGGGGAGAAAAACTGTTTTTT.

The chain uses TRBV6-5 and TRBJ1-6; 8 nucleotides align to TRBD1. This CDR3 spans 16 amino acids. J lost 8 bases, V lost 2 bases, and 8 bases had no gene match. The germline V gene has CDR1 MNHEY and CDR2 SVGAGI. CDR3 amino acids: CASSYPTGDPYSPLHF. As DNA, the CDR3 is TGTGCCAGCAGTTACCCGACAGGGGACCCGTATTCACCCCTCCACTTT.

The rearrangement links TRBV19 to TRBJ2-3; 7 nucleotides line up with TRBD1. The CDR3 has 17 residues. V was clipped by 6 bases and J by 0 bases; unmatched bases: 12. CDR1 and CDR2 (germline): LNHDA, SQIVND (reference sequence). The CDR3 region has the DNA TGTGCCAGTAGGCGAGTTGACAGGGTCTCTAGCACAGATACGCAGTATTTT. Its translation is CASRRVDRVSSTDTQYF.

The rearrangement joins TRBV11-3 to TRBJ2-5; 9 nucleotides line up with TRBD1. V gave up 5 bases and J gave up 4 bases; unmatched junction bases: 5. In germline, CDR1 is SGHNT, CDR2 YENEEA. There are 14 residues in the CDR3. CDR3 region: CASSHRDRVETQYF. The CDR3 DNA sequence: TGTGCCAGCAGCCACCGGGACAGGGTAGAGACCCAGTACTTC.

This chain uses TRBV27 with TRBJ2-7; TRBD1 matches 9 bases. Trimming removed 5 bases from V and 5 bases from J; junction bases left unmatched: 10. Germline CDR1 reads MNHEY; CDR2 reads SMNVEV (reference sequence). The CDR3 contains 15 residues. CDR3 residues: CASSPATGQGHEQYV. CDR3 in DNA: TGTGCCAGCAGTCCCGCCACCGGACAGGGGCACGAGCAGTACGTC.

V gene TRBV6-5 combines with J gene TRBJ2-5, with 7 bases matching TRBD1. Germline V gives CDR1 MNHEY, CDR2 SVGAGI. Unmatched junction bases numbered 6, after V lost 6 bases and J lost 5 bases. This CDR3 region has 13 residues. The CDR3 sequence is CASRKTGMETQYF. The CDR3 nucleotides are TGTGCCAGCAGGAAGACAGGGATGGAGACCCAGTACTTC.

CDR3 loop: CASSQAPGVAFF. The CDR3 DNA reads TGTGCCAGCAGCCAGGCCCCGGGTGTGGCTTTCTTT. This chain connects TRBV3-1 (or the pseudogene TRBV3-2) to TRBJ1-1; no clear D gene. Trimming took 3 bases from V and 11 from J, leaving 13 bases between them. Germline values: CDR1 LGHDT, CDR2 YNNKEL (reference sequence). This CDR3 spans 12 amino acids.

The gene calls are TRBV14 and TRBJ2-5, with TRBD1 as a possible D gene (6 bases). This CDR3 is 17 amino acids long. Trimming took off 0 bases at V and 4 bases at J, with 18 bases between the two ends. From germline, CDR1 is SGHDN and CDR2 FVKESK. The CDR3 protein is CASSQDRARGFAETQYF. CDR3 coding DNA: TGTGCCAGCAGCCAAGATCGAGCCAGGGGTTTCGCAGAGACCCAGTACTTC.

This clone was observed many times. V gene TRBV3-1 (or the pseudogene TRBV3-2) combines with J gene TRBJ1-6; D is unclear. The CDR3 spans 11 residues. The V gene's germline CDR1 is LGHDT and CDR2 YNNKEL (reference sequence). The V and J ends lost 0 bases and 16 bases respectively, with 7 bases between them. CDR3 residues: CASSQDFKLHF. The CDR3 bases are TGTGCCAGCAGCCAAGACTTCAAACTCCACTTT.

The chain combines TRBV7-9 with TRBJ1-1; D is uncertain. Germline loops: CDR1 SEHNR, CDR2 FQNEAQ (reference sequence). Trimming cost V 4 bases and J 0 bases, with 6 bases left between them. The CDR3 extends over 13 amino acids. The CDR3 protein is CASSSALNTEAFF. For the CDR3, the DNA is TGTGCCAGCAGCTCGGCCCTGAACACTGAAGCTTTCTTT.

There are a few counts of this clone. CDR3 DNA sequence: TGTGCCAGCAGCCGCGCAGTAACAGATACGCAGTATTTT. It encodes CASSRAVTDTQYF. The chain couples TRBV3-1 (or the pseudogene TRBV3-2) to TRBJ2-3; unclear D gene. The CDR3 loop spans 13 amino acids. V was clipped by 4 bases and J by 3 bases, with 8 bases between them. The germline CDR1 and CDR2 sequences are LGHDT and YNNKEL (reference sequence).

This chain links TRBV5-1 with TRBJ2-5; 7 bases align to TRBD2. This CDR3 comprises 14 residues. Trimming took 4 bases from V and 0 from J; bases not matched to a gene: 3. Germline values: CDR1 SGHRS, CDR2 YFSETQ. DNA for the CDR3: TGCGCCAGCAGCCAACGGGGGGACCAAGAGACCCAGTACTTC. Translation gives CASSQRGDQETQYF.

This clone came up a few times. V and J are TRBV7-3 and TRBJ2-2; D call uncertain. This CDR3 is built from 14 residues. CDR1 is SGHTA, CDR2 FQGTGA, per germline. V shed 5 bases and J shed 6 bases, with 13 bases lying between them. The CDR3 protein is CASSPIDPAGELFF. The CDR3 nucleotides read TGTGCCAGCAGCCCAATTGACCCGGCCGGGGAGCTGTTTTTT.

This clone was detected a few times. This sequence joins TRBV7-6 and TRBJ2-7; D unclear. V lost 2 bases and J 1 base, leaving 6 bases between the germline ends. The CDR3 runs to 13 residues. Germline V gene lookup returns CDR1 SGHVS and CDR2 FNYEAQ. The CDR3 DNA follows: TGTGCCAGCAGCTTATCAGGTTCCTACGAGCAGTACTTC. Amino acids: CASSLSGSYEQYF.

The chain carries TRBV19 and TRBJ2-1, with TRBD1 identical over 11 bases. V shed 3 bases and J 8 bases; nucleotides not matched to a gene: 6. The CDR3 is 15 residues long. CDR1 is LNHDA and CDR2 is SQIVND in the germline V gene (reference sequence). CDR3 in DNA: TGTGCCAGTAGTATCGAGGCGGGACAGGGGGATGAGCAGTTCTTC. It is translated as CASSIEAGQGDEQFF.